This TCR beta chain was identified during a study of cytomegalovirus exposure and HLA in healthy donors. The germline V gene encodes CDR1 SGHNT and CDR2 YENEEA. The V end lost 1 base, the J end lost 1 base, and 7 bases lay between the germline ends. The CDR3 is 14 amino acids. The PCR had 60 Vbeta and 13 Jbeta primers. Profiled with immunoSEQ multiplex PCR; TCRdb holds only in-frame clones, not every one. The sample has about 150,000 clones; just under 75% are singletons. V gene TRBV11-3 combines with J gene TRBJ1-1; possibly TRBD1 for D (5 bases). Sequenced input: PBMCs. The receptor comes from a woman aged 18-29 years in good health and CMV-seronegative. The CDR3 DNA follows: TGTGCCAGCAGCTTAGTACAGGCGAACACTGAAGCTTTCTTT. This encodes CASSLVQANTEAFF.